This TCR beta chain emerged from a study of T cells in Graves' hyperthyroidism and ophthalmopathy. This clonotype was counted many times. The CDR3 spans 16 residues. The germline V gene encodes CDR1 MDHEN and CDR2 SYDVKM. V was pared by 4 bases and J by 3 bases, with 18 bases between. RNA transcripts gave rise to amplified TCR beta CDR3 regions. First-round RT-PCR targeting the TCR CDR3 was performed with the HTBI primer set. TCRdb ran MiXCR on the multiplex PCR reads and lists one entry per CDR3 protein. The sample records about 270,000 distinct CDR3 sequences, roughly 15% being singletons. This sequence joins TRBV28 and TRBJ1-2; D unresolved. The specimen was blood. This clonotype originated in a woman in her forties or fifties with Graves' hyperthyroidism that later progressed to Graves' ophthalmopathy. In DNA form, the CDR3 reads TGTGCCAGCAGTTCAGCCGGGCCCTCCGCCTACTATGGCTACACCTTC. Amino acids: CASSSAGPSAYYGYTF.